A selection of T cell receptor beta chains follows, all from one sample in a study of blood T cells in healthy people across ages. TCRdb recomputed calls from the 5' RACE reads with MiXCR, one row per CDR3 protein. The sample includes 800,000 to 900,000 distinct CDR3 sequences, less than 80% of them seen just once. Sequencing was performed on blood. All receptors derive from a young man in good health. CDR3s leave out the opening cysteine and the closing phenylalanine or tryptophan.

v_call: TRBV20-1; j_call: TRBJ1-1; cdr3_aa: SGRGADSDTEAF
v_call: TRBV29-1; j_call: TRBJ1-4; cdr3_aa: SVPGTAEKLF
v_call: TRBV3-1; j_call: -; cdr3_aa: ASSQPDRTYEQY
v_call: TRBV28; j_call: TRBJ2-5; cdr3_aa: ASSWANTQETQY
v_call: TRBV20-1; j_call: TRBJ2-3; cdr3_aa: SAGEEVADTQY
v_call: TRBV19; j_call: TRBJ2-3; cdr3_aa: ASRQGHTDTQY
v_call: TRBV3-1; j_call: TRBJ1-2; cdr3_aa: ASSQDPSGAGYT
v_call: TRBV12-3/TRBV12-4; j_call: TRBJ2-3; cdr3_aa: ASSATERADTQY
v_call: TRBV7-9; j_call: TRBJ1-1; cdr3_aa: ASSLETGGKNTEAF
v_call: TRBV20-1; j_call: TRBJ2-3; cdr3_aa: SAQSAYTAGPTDTQY
v_call: TRBV30; j_call: TRBJ2-7; cdr3_aa: AWSASFYEQY
v_call: TRBV6-2/TRBV6-3; j_call: TRBJ1-5; cdr3_aa: ASSTAGNQPQH
v_call: TRBV21-1; j_call: TRBJ1-6; cdr3_aa: ASSIRRPADSPLH
v_call: TRBV20-1; j_call: TRBJ1-4; cdr3_aa: SARDPGRATNEKLF
v_call: TRBV4-1; j_call: TRBJ2-4; cdr3_aa: ASSQDLTVLAKNIQY
v_call: TRBV7-2; j_call: TRBJ2-5; cdr3_aa: ASSPRLAGGPQETQY
v_call: TRBV4-3; j_call: -; cdr3_aa: ASSQTGGSEQY
v_call: TRBV25-1; j_call: TRBJ2-3; cdr3_aa: ASSIGTGDAIDTQY
v_call: TRBV5-1; j_call: TRBJ2-5; cdr3_aa: ASSSGLAAPETQY
v_call: TRBV29-1; j_call: TRBJ2-7; cdr3_aa: SVTLSGGSSYEQY
v_call: TRBV28; j_call: TRBJ2-3; cdr3_aa: ASSLWGRGPTDTQY
v_call: TRBV4-3; j_call: TRBJ2-7; cdr3_aa: ASSQDRLAGIEQY
v_call: TRBV4-2; j_call: TRBJ2-3; cdr3_aa: ASSQTGLAGEKGTQY
v_call: TRBV9; j_call: TRBJ2-5; cdr3_aa: ASSVAETAGQETQY
v_call: TRBV6-5; j_call: TRBJ2-4; cdr3_aa: ASSYAAAKNIQY
v_call: TRBV27; j_call: TRBJ2-7; cdr3_aa: ASGRTGEDEQY
v_call: TRBV6-6; j_call: TRBJ1-2; cdr3_aa: ASSSPDREDYGYT
v_call: TRBV15; j_call: TRBJ2-1; cdr3_aa: ATSRVGESYNEQF
v_call: TRBV7-8; j_call: TRBJ2-7; cdr3_aa: ASSSPDLSGIVGDEQY
v_call: TRBV4-2; j_call: TRBJ1-2; cdr3_aa: ASSQGVYKIRDNYGYT
v_call: TRBV4-3; j_call: TRBJ1-3; cdr3_aa: ASSQDPTAGNTIY
v_call: TRBV4-3; j_call: TRBJ2-1; cdr3_aa: ASSHNLGGSYNEQF
v_call: TRBV6-1; j_call: TRBJ1-2; cdr3_aa: ASSEGLLYGYT
v_call: TRBV10-3; j_call: TRBJ2-1; cdr3_aa: AISEPPPSGGNNEQF
v_call: TRBV5-1; j_call: TRBJ2-1; cdr3_aa: ASSPRRDNEQF
v_call: TRBV12-3/TRBV12-4; j_call: TRBJ2-1; cdr3_aa: ASSIALSSYNEQF
v_call: TRBV20-1; j_call: -; cdr3_aa: SAPRGGAETQY
v_call: TRBV4-1; j_call: TRBJ2-7; cdr3_aa: ASSQGPRGYEQY
v_call: TRBV5-1; j_call: TRBJ2-1; cdr3_aa: ASSPLGKSSYNEQF
v_call: TRBV5-1; j_call: TRBJ2-7; cdr3_aa: ASSLVRTETYEQY
v_call: TRBV6-6; j_call: TRBJ2-7; cdr3_aa: ASSYSSQGPPYEQY
v_call: TRBV5-5; j_call: TRBJ1-6; cdr3_aa: ASSPTTGEGSPLH
v_call: TRBV29-1; j_call: TRBJ1-2; cdr3_aa: SVERGEWNYGYT
v_call: TRBV7-9; j_call: TRBJ1-4; cdr3_aa: ACSLGGLRGEKLF
v_call: TRBV20-1; j_call: TRBJ1-5; cdr3_aa: SARSPRLNQPQH
v_call: TRBV10-3; j_call: TRBJ2-7; cdr3_aa: AISETDYEQY
v_call: TRBV4-3; j_call: TRBJ1-1; cdr3_aa: ASSQGRGFNTEAF
v_call: TRBV12-3/TRBV12-4; j_call: TRBJ1-1; cdr3_aa: ASSIAGRVSTEAF
v_call: TRBV10-3; j_call: TRBJ2-3; cdr3_aa: AIRLDGTSGPSTDTQY